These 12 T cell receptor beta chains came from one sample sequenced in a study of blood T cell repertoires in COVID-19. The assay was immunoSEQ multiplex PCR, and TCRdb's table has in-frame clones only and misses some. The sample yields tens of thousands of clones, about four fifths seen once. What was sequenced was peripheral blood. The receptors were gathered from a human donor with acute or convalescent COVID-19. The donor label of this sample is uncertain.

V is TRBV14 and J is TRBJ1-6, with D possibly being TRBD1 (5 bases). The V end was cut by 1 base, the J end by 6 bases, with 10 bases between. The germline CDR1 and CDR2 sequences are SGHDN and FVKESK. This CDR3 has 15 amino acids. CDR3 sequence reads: CASSQVPGSNSPLHF. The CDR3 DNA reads TGTGCCAGCAGCCAAGTCCCAGGGTCTAATTCACCCCTCCACTTT.

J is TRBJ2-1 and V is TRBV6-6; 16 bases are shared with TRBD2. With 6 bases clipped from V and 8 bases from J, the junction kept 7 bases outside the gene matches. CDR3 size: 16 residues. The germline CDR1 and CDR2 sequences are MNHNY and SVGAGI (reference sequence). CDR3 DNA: TGTGCCAGCAGGGGGACTAGCGGGAGGGCCACCCATGAGCAGTTCTTC. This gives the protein CASRGTSGRATHEQFF.

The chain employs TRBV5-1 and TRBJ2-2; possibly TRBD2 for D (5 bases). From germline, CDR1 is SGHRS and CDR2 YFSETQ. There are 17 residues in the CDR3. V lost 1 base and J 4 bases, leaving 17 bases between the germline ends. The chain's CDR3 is CASSLFTTNSGTGELFF. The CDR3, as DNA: TGCGCCAGCAGCTTGTTTACGACTAATAGTGGCACCGGGGAGCTGTTTTTT.

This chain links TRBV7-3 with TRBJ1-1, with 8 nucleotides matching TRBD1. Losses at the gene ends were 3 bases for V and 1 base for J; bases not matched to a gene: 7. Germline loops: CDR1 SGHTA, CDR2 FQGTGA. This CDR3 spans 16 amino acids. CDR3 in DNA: TGTGCCAGCAGCTTCGGGACAGGATACCCGAACACTGAAGCTTTCTTT. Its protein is CASSFGTGYPNTEAFF.

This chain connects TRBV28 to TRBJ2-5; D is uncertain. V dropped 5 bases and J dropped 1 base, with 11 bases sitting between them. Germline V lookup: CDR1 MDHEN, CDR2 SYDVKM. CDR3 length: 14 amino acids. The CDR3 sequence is CASSVERIQETQYF. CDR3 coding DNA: TGTGCCAGCAGTGTAGAGCGAATCCAAGAGACCCAGTACTTC.

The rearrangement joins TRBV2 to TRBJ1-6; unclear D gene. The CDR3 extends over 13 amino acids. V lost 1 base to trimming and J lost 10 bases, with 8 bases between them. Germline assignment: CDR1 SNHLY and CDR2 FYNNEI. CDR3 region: CASSEGGLSPLHF. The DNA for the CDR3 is TGTGCCAGCAGTGAAGGTGGCTTATCACCCCTCCACTTT.

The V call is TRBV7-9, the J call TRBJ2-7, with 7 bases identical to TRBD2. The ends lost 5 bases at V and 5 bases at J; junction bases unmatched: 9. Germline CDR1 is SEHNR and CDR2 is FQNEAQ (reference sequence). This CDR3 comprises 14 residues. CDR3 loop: CASSPRSGGNEQYF. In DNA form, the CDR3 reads TGTGCCAGCAGCCCTCGGTCGGGGGGTAACGAGCAGTACTTC.

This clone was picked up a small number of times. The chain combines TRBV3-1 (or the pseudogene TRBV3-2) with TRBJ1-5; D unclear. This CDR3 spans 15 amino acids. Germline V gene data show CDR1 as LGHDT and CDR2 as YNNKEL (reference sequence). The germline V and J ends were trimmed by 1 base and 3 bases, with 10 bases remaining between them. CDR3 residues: CASSQGPGANQPQHF. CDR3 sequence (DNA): TGTGCCAGCAGCCAAGGTCCGGGTGCCAATCAGCCCCAGCATTTT.

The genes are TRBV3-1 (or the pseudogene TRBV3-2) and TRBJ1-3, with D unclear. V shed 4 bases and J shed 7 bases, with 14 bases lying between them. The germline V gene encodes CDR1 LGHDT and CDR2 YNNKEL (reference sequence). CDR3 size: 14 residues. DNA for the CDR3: TGTGCCAGCAGCCCCGGGAGGGTGATGAACACCATATATTTT. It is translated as CASSPGRVMNTIYF.

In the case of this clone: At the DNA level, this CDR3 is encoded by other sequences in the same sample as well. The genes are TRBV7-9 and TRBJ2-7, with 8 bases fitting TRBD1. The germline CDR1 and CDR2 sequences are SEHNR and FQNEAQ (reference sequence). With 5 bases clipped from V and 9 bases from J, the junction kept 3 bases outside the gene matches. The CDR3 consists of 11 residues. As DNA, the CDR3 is TGTGCCAGCAGCGTGGACAGGGCGCAGTACTTC. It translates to CASSVDRAQYF. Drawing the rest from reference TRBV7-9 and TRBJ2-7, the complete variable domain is DTGVSQNPRHKITKRGQNVTFRCDPISEHNRLYWYRQTLGQGPEFLTYFQNEAQLEKSRLLSDRFSAERPKGSFSTLEIQRTEQGDSAMYLCASSVDRAQYFGPGTRLTVT.

As DNA, the CDR3 is TGTGCCAGCAGCTTAGCCCGATGGGCGGGTAAGGCCTACGAGCAGTACTTC. Translation gives CASSLARWAGKAYEQYF. This rearrangement joins TRBV7-2 to TRBJ2-7; weak D call: TRBD2 (5 bases). V shed 0 bases and J shed 2 bases, with 17 bases lying between them. The CDR3 loop spans 17 amino acids. Germline CDR1 and CDR2: SGHTA and FQGNSA.

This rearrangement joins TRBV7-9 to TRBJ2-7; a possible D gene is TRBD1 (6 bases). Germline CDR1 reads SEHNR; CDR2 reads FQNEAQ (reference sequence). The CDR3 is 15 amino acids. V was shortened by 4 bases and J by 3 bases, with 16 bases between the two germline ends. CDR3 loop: CASSSLVQGSYEQYF. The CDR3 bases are TGTGCCAGCAGCTCCTTAGTACAGGGCAGCTACGAGCAGTACTTC.